This T cell receptor beta chain comes out of a study of cytomegalovirus exposure and HLA in healthy donors. For the study at large: Earlier, approximately 190 million T cells were analyzed, and some 120 million unique TCR beta sequences were found among them. Study results and limitations: TRBV6-2, TRBV6-3 and some other V segments were excluded as indistinguishable. In a later analysis, TCR beta V- and J-gene trimming showed a link to a missense DCLRE1C variant. A cluster of highly shared sequence variants was likely a sequencing artifact.

Trimming took 5 bases from V and 0 from J, leaving 2 bases between them. Germline V gives CDR1 SEHNR, CDR2 FQNEAQ (reference sequence). The CDR3 consists of 11 residues. It was with 60 Vbeta and 13 Jbeta primers that the PCR ran. Only in-frame clones appear in the TCRdb table, and some are missing; sequencing was by immunoSEQ multiplex PCR. Of 120,000 or so clones listed, roughly 75% are singletons. This clone was found a few times. Its antigen is undetermined. The sequenced sample was PBMCs. The chain carries TRBV7-9 and TRBJ2-7, with D unresolved. This TCR was sampled from a woman between 50 and 59 years old in good health and CMV-seronegative. The CDR3 reads CASSLSYEQYF. CDR3 nucleotide sequence: TGTGCCAGCAGCCTCTCCTACGAGCAGTACTTC.